Shown below are 20 T cell receptor beta chains from a single sample sequenced in a study of T cell repertoires in cytomegalovirus infection. No antigens are known for them. TCRdb reprocessed the reads with MiXCR, giving one entry per CDR3 protein. The data show tens of thousands of distinct CDR3 sequences, about 18% seen once. The input for sequencing was CD8+ T cells from cultured PBMCs, taken from culture after CMV antigen stimulation. The receptors originated from a human donor in good health (CMV status not recorded). Some clones in this sample may be carry-over from other donors' samples.

The V and J genes are TRBV6-2 or TRBV6-3 and TRBJ2-7, with D maybe TRBD1 (5 bases). Per germline, CDR1 MNHEY and CDR2 SVGEGT. The CDR3 sequence is 12 residues long. Trimming took off 4 bases at V and 5 bases at J, with 9 bases between the two ends. The CDR3 here is CASSLNRNEQYF. In nucleotides, the CDR3 is TGTGCCAGCAGTTTGAACAGGAACGAGCAGTACTTC.

This chain links TRBV6-5 with TRBJ1-1, with 11 positions matching TRBD1. Germline trimming cut 4 bases from V and 4 bases from J; bases unmatched to any gene: 5. Germline CDR1 and CDR2: MNHEY and SVGAGI. The CDR3 contains 15 residues. The CDR3 region has the DNA TGTGCCAGCAGTTTTACCGGGACAGGGGGCACTGAAGCTTTCTTT. As protein: CASSFTGTGGTEAFF.

This chain links TRBV7-2 with TRBJ2-1, with no clear D. Germline CDR1 reads SGHTA; CDR2 reads FQGNSA. Trimming took off 0 bases at V and 4 bases at J, with 4 bases between the two ends. This CDR3 region has 13 residues. DNA for the CDR3: TGTGCCAGCAGCTTAGCAGCATACAATGAGCAGTTCTTC. It specifies CASSLAAYNEQFF.

This clonotype was seen only a few times. The genes are TRBV7-8 and TRBJ2-1; D is possibly TRBD1 (6 bases). The CDR3 is 16 amino acids. CDR1 is SGHVS and CDR2 is FQNEAQ in the germline V gene. Between the trimmed V and J ends, which lost 6 bases and 7 bases, there was a span of 22 bases. The CDR3 loop is CASSLRWGRGRNEQFF. In DNA, the CDR3 is TGTGCCAGCAGTTTAAGATGGGGGCGCGGTAGGAATGAGCAGTTCTTC.

The chain uses TRBV28 and TRBJ1-1, with 9 bases lining up with TRBD1. Germline lookup yields CDR1 MDHEN and CDR2 SYDVKM. The junction had 2 bases not matched to a gene; V was cut back by 6 bases and J by 3 bases. The CDR3 is 13 amino acids. The CDR3 coding sequence is TGTGCCAGCAGGGACAGGGGCTACACTGAAGCTTTCTTT. Residues: CASRDRGYTEAFF.

This clonotype was seen more than once but under ten times. The chain is built from TRBV6-1 and TRBJ2-7; a possible D gene is TRBD1 (5 bases). Trimming cost V 5 bases and J 6 bases, with 17 bases left between them. This CDR3 has 14 amino acids. CDR1 MNHNS and CDR2 SASEGT come from the germline V gene. CDR3 DNA sequence: TGTGCCAGCAGTTTGGGCAGGGATTTACGCGAGCAGTACTTC. Translating gives CASSLGRDLREQYF.

The chain has TRBV7-6 and TRBJ1-1; maybe TRBD1 (5 bases). The CDR3 runs 13 residues. Looked up from germline, CDR1 is SGHVS and CDR2 is FNYEAQ. V was pared by 5 bases and J by 1 base, with 8 bases between. The CDR3 reads CASSRQKNTEAFF. In DNA form, the CDR3 reads TGTGCCAGCAGCCGACAGAAGAACACTGAAGCTTTCTTT. The entire variable domain, with the rest obtained from reference TRBV7-6 and TRBJ1-1, is as follows: GAGVSQSPRYKVTKRGQDVALRCDPISGHVSLYWYRQALGQGPEFLTYFNYEAQQDKSGLPNDRFSAERPEGSISTLTIQRTEQRDSAMYRCASSRQKNTEAFFGQGTRLTVV.

The chain is built from TRBV7-8 and TRBJ2-7, with D maybe TRBD1 (5 bases). V was cut by 1 base and J by 2 bases, with 12 bases left in between. The CDR3 extends over 15 amino acids. CDR1 and CDR2 (germline): SGHVS, FQNEAQ. CDR3 sequence: CASSLEPGKPYEQYF. CDR3 DNA sequence: TGTGCCAGCAGCTTAGAGCCAGGGAAGCCCTACGAGCAGTACTTC.

This chain connects TRBV5-1 to TRBJ2-5; 8 nucleotides match TRBD2. The CDR3 is 14 amino acids. V shed 4 bases and J 5 bases; nucleotides not matched to a gene: 7. The germline gives CDR1 SGHRS, CDR2 YFSETQ. The chain's CDR3 is CASSTGTSVETQYF. CDR3 in DNA: TGCGCCAGCAGCACGGGGACTAGTGTGGAGACCCAGTACTTC.

This clonotype turned up a few times. The chain combines TRBV7-2 with TRBJ2-7; 7 bases align to TRBD1. The CDR3 length is 15 residues. V lost 2 bases and J lost 4; bases outside the gene matches: 8. Germline CDR1 SGHTA, CDR2 FQGNSA. CDR3 sequence reads: CASSLSGEGAYEQYF. In DNA, the CDR3 is TGTGCCAGCAGCTTATCCGGAGAGGGGGCGTACGAGCAGTACTTC.

The chain joins TRBV4-3 to TRBJ1-5; D remains unclear. CDR3 size: 15 residues. The V gene lost 0 bases and the J gene lost 0 bases, with 6 bases spanning the gap. The germline V gene encodes CDR1 LGHNA and CDR2 YSLEER. CDR3 sequence reads: CASSQDTNSNQPQHF. CDR3 DNA: TGCGCCAGCAGCCAAGACACAAATAGCAATCAGCCCCAGCATTTT.

V is TRBV12-3 or TRBV12-4 and J is TRBJ2-7; D gene unclear. The CDR3 length is 14 residues. The germline V and J ends were trimmed by 5 bases and 7 bases, with 18 bases remaining between them. Here the CDR3 DNA reads TGTGCCAGCAGTCTACCCGGATCCGTAGGGGAGCAGTACTTC. Its protein product is CASSLPGSVGEQYF.

This clonotype was seen a few times. The genes are TRBV6-1 and TRBJ1-1; no definite D call. Per germline, CDR1 MNHNS and CDR2 SASEGT. This CDR3 region has 12 residues. Trimming pared 4 bases from V and 4 bases from J, leaving 7 bases between. The CDR3 sequence is CASSVPGTEAFF. The CDR3 region has the DNA TGTGCCAGCAGTGTCCCGGGCACTGAAGCTTTCTTT.

The gene calls are TRBV27 and TRBJ1-2; D gene unclear. Trimming left V 6 bases short and J 0 bases short, with 5 bases between. Germline values: CDR1 MNHEY, CDR2 SMNVEV (reference sequence). The CDR3 totals 12 residues. CDR3 DNA sequence: TGTGCCAGCAGCACCTCTAACTATGGCTACACCTTC. Its protein is CASSTSNYGYTF.

The table lists this clonotype with a few counts. The genes are TRBV14 and TRBJ1-4; 10 bases map to TRBD1. The junction had 8 bases not matched to a gene; V was cut back by 1 base and J by 9 bases. Germline assignment: CDR1 SGHDN and CDR2 FVKESK. The CDR3 loop spans 16 amino acids. CDR3: CASSQARRDRGKKLFF. The CDR3 DNA follows: TGTGCCAGCAGCCAAGCCCGTCGGGACAGGGGAAAAAAACTGTTTTTT.

This clonotype was found many times. V gene TRBV7-3 combines with J gene TRBJ2-1; the match to TRBD1 covers 9 bases. The CDR3 covers 15 residues. The J segment lost 7 bases and the V segment lost 4 bases, leaving 8 bases of the junction unmatched. The germline gives CDR1 SGHTA, CDR2 FQGTGA. CDR3 loop: CASSYSGTGRNEQFF. The CDR3 DNA sequence: TGTGCCAGCAGCTATTCCGGGACAGGGCGAAATGAGCAGTTCTTC.

The CDR3 is CASSSTRSWTVNTEAFF. The CDR3 bases are TGTGCCAGCAGCTCAACCCGAAGTTGGACGGTGAACACTGAAGCTTTCTTT. V gene TRBV7-6 combines with J gene TRBJ1-1; unclear D gene. V was pared by 4 bases and J by 0 bases, with 18 bases between. From germline, CDR1 is SGHVS and CDR2 FNYEAQ. The CDR3 is 17 residues long. Complete variable domain (other parts from reference TRBV7-6 and TRBJ1-1): GAGVSQSPRYKVTKRGQDVALRCDPISGHVSLYWYRQALGQGPEFLTYFNYEAQQDKSGLPNDRFSAERPEGSISTLTIQRTEQRDSAMYRCASSSTRSWTVNTEAFFGQGTRLTVV.

The chain combines TRBV9 with TRBJ2-7; TRBD1 might be the D (5 bases). V dropped 3 bases and J dropped 0 bases, with 10 bases sitting between them. The CDR3 loop spans 14 amino acids. CDR1 SGDLS and CDR2 YYNGEE come from the germline V gene. The CDR3 DNA is TGTGCCAGCAGCGACGACAGAACCTCCTACGAGCAGTACTTC. This translates into CASSDDRTSYEQYF.

The CDR3 coding sequence is TGTGCCAGCAGCTTAGGTAGGCGGACAACCTACGAGCAGTACTTC. It specifies CASSLGRRTTYEQYF. V is TRBV7-8 and J is TRBJ2-7; tentative D call: TRBD1 (5 bases). In germline, CDR1 is SGHVS, CDR2 FQNEAQ. The V and J ends lost 1 base and 2 bases respectively, with 12 bases between them. This CDR3 has 15 amino acids.

The chain has TRBV6-2 or TRBV6-3 and TRBJ2-7; D is possibly TRBD1 or TRBD2 (6 bases each). This CDR3 contains 14 residues. The V and J ends lost 6 bases and 0 bases respectively, with 12 bases between them. Germline V gene sequence: CDR1 MNHEY, CDR2 SVGEGT. The DNA of the CDR3 is TGTGCCAGCAGCATTCGGGGGCTCTCCTACGAGCAGTACTTC. Amino acids: CASSIRGLSYEQYF.